The clone carrying this TCR beta chain has a handful of counts. What it binds is not known. Trimming took off 6 bases at V and 8 bases at J, with 21 bases between the two ends. The germline V gene has CDR1 SGHVS and CDR2 FNYEAQ. The CDR3 runs to 15 residues. Only patients with CD8+CD57+ cell expansion on flow cytometry were chosen for sequencing. Acquired aplastic anemia of severe grade affected all patients. This sample was included in a study of CD8+CD57+ T cells in acquired aplastic anemia. Background on the study: On average, sorted CD4+ and CD8+ cells gave roughly 2.9 ug of DNA.

Genomic DNA served as template for TCR beta VDJ and CDR3 profiling. Each CDR3 protein gets one entry after TCRdb re-called the reads with MiXCR. This sample carries about 200,000 distinct CDR3 sequences, 55% to 65% of them seen once, and the ten largest clones take about 60%. Study-level points and caveats: In CD8+ cells, Simpson's diversity showed no significant difference between patients and controls. Sharing between patients and controls was observed for roughly 30 CD8+ CDR3 sequences.

Sequenced material: sorted CD4+, CD8+, or CD8+CD57+ T cells (not recorded which) from PBMCs. The receptor comes from a human donor with aplastic anemia. The V call is TRBV7-6, the J call TRBJ2-3, with D perhaps TRBD1 (7 bases). The chain's CDR3 is CASRKTGTPGGTQYF. CDR3 bases: TGTGCCAGCAGGAAGACAGGGACTCCCGGTGGTACGCAGTATTTT.